Each of the 29 T cell receptor beta chains below was sequenced from the same sample in a study of shared clonotypes between healthy human individuals. Generated by immunoSEQ multiplex PCR, the TCRdb table keeps only in-frame clones and is missing some. The data show roughly 2.2 million clones, 80% to 95% seen once. The sequenced sample was naive CD4+ T cells from PBMCs. The subset denotes: CD45RA+ positively selected. Every receptor here comes from a man aged 18-30 years in good health. Some clones in this sample may be carry-over from other donors' samples.

The J gene is TRBJ2-2, the V gene TRBV18, with a weak D call TRBD1 (6 bases). V shed 2 bases and J shed 6 bases, with 10 bases lying between them. The CDR3 sequence is 14 residues long. Per germline, CDR1 KGHSH and CDR2 LQKENI. CDR3 in amino acids: CASSPNRVSGELFF. The CDR3 nucleotides are TGTGCCAGCTCACCAAACAGGGTATCCGGGGAGCTGTTTTTT.

The rearrangement links TRBV7-3 to TRBJ2-2; tentatively, D is TRBD2 (6 bases). CDR1 SGHTA and CDR2 FQGTGA come from the germline V gene. The CDR3 length is 14 residues. V shed 7 bases and J shed 3 bases, with 12 bases lying between them. The CDR3 sequence is CASTQGGDTGELFF. The CDR3 DNA reads TGTGCCAGCACCCAAGGCGGGGACACCGGGGAGCTGTTTTTT.

In its sample, this clone was seen once. The rearrangement uses TRBV10-2 and TRBJ1-2; D is undetermined. Between the trimmed V and J ends, which lost 5 bases and 5 bases, there was a span of 15 bases. CDR1 and CDR2 from the germline V gene are WSHSY and SAAADI. The CDR3 is made up of 14 amino acids. The CDR3 reads CASSTGRFEYGYTF. The CDR3 region has the DNA TGCGCCAGCAGTACCGGGAGGTTTGAATATGGCTACACCTTC.

Notes on this clone: Other DNA sequences in this sample translate to the same CDR3. The V and J genes are TRBV28 and TRBJ2-7; D may be TRBD1 (6 bases). CDR1 is MDHEN, CDR2 SYDVKM, per germline. V was cut by 5 bases and J by 6 bases, with 11 bases left in between. The CDR3 has 12 residues. The CDR3 nucleotides read TGTGCCAGCAGTCCTACAGGGTTCGAGCAGTACTTC. It yields the protein CASSPTGFEQYF.

This CDR3 is CSALLLPRAFF. DNA for the CDR3: TGCAGTGCTCTCCTACTCCCTCGGGCTTTCTTT. The chain is built from TRBV20-1 and TRBJ1-1; D gene uncertain. V was clipped by 5 bases and J by 11 bases, with 15 bases between them. The CDR3 totals 11 residues. The germline V gene has CDR1 DFQATT and CDR2 SNEGSKA (reference sequence).

V usage is TRBV28 and J usage is TRBJ1-1, with no clear D. Germline V gives CDR1 MDHEN, CDR2 SYDVKM. The CDR3 extends over 11 amino acids. With 8 bases removed from V and 1 base from J, the gap between germline ends came to 5 bases. CDR3 protein: CASHGNTEAFF. CDR3 bases: TGTGCCAGCCATGGGAACACTGAAGCTTTCTTT.

V and J are TRBV29-1 and TRBJ2-5, with D possibly being TRBD2 (5 bases). Germline V gene lookup returns CDR1 SQVTM and CDR2 ANQGSEA. Trimming shortened V by 7 bases and J by 5 bases, and 14 bases separated the two germline ends. This CDR3 is built from 12 residues. The CDR3 DNA follows: TGCAGCGCCGGGCGGGTTTCCGAGACCCAGTACTTC. It is translated as CSAGRVSETQYF.

The chain links TRBV7-8 to TRBJ2-7; TRBD1 might be the D (6 bases). CDR1 is SGHVS, CDR2 FQNEAQ, per germline. The CDR3 extends over 16 amino acids. Trimming removed 1 base from V and 4 bases from J, with 17 bases in between. CDR3 amino acids: CASSLDAQGPLYEQYF. The DNA of the CDR3 is TGTGCCAGCAGCTTAGATGCCCAGGGGCCTTTGTACGAGCAGTACTTC. Filled out from reference TRBV7-8 and TRBJ2-7, the complete variable domain reads GAGVSQSPRYKVAKRGQDVALRCDPISGHVSLFWYQQALGQGPEFLTYFQNEAQLDKSGLPSDRFFAERPEGSVSTLKIQRTQQEDSAVYLCASSLDAQGPLYEQYFGPGTRLTVT.

V usage is TRBV5-4 and J usage is TRBJ1-4; 8 bases match TRBD1. CDR1 and CDR2 (germline): SGHNT, YYREEE (reference sequence). The CDR3 length is 14 residues. V shed 4 bases, J shed 8 bases, and the junction held 7 bases outside the gene matches. Written as DNA, the CDR3 is TGTGCCAGCAGCGCGACAGGGGACGAGGAAAAACTGTTTTTT. Translating it yields CASSATGDEEKLFF. Looking up the rest from reference TRBV5-4 and TRBJ1-4 gives the full variable domain: ETGVTQSPTHLIKTRGQQVTLRCSSQSGHNTVSWYQQALGQGPQFIFQYYREEENGRGNFPPRFSGLQFPNYSSELNVNALELDDSALYLCASSATGDEEKLFFGSGTQLSVL.

The chain couples TRBV21-1 to TRBJ1-2. TRBV21-1 is recorded as a pseudogene. This CDR3 region has 12 residues. Here the CDR3 reads CASSKASIAVTF. CDR3 DNA: TGTGCCAGCAGCAAAGCGAGTATAGCCGTCACCTTC.

This clone was observed once. The CDR3 DNA is TGTGCCAGCTCAGGGACAGAGAATCAGCCCCAGCATTTT. It encodes CASSGTENQPQHF. The chain employs TRBV18 and TRBJ1-5, with 7 bases matching TRBD1. The CDR3 totals 13 residues. Germline V CDR1 and CDR2: KGHSH, LQKENI. V shed 5 bases, J shed 4 bases, and the junction held 2 bases outside the gene matches.

This clone was detected a few times. The chain couples TRBV5-5 to TRBJ2-7; possibly TRBD1 for D (6 bases). Germline V lookup: CDR1 SGHKS, CDR2 YYEKEE (reference sequence). With 4 bases removed from V and 5 bases from J, the gap between germline ends came to 19 bases. The CDR3 has 15 residues. The CDR3 reads CASSPRVQGIHEQYF. The CDR3 DNA follows: TGTGCCAGCAGCCCCCGAGTACAGGGTATCCACGAGCAGTACTTC.

The J gene is TRBJ2-7, the V gene TRBV5-1, with TRBD2 matching 8 bases. V was pared by 1 base and J by 6 bases, with 9 bases of the junction left unmatched. The germline V gene encodes CDR1 SGHRS and CDR2 YFSETQ. This CDR3 is 15 amino acids long. The CDR3 loop is CASSLFPAGAIEQYF. CDR3 bases: TGCGCCAGCAGCTTGTTTCCAGCGGGAGCAATCGAGCAGTACTTC.

The rearrangement joins TRBV5-1 to TRBJ2-7, with D maybe TRBD1 (7 bases). Germline lookup yields CDR1 SGHRS and CDR2 YFSETQ. Trimming took off 5 bases at V and 0 bases at J, with 12 bases between the two ends. The CDR3 is 14 amino acids. The CDR3 DNA reads TGCGCCAGCAGGTGGCGGGACAGCTCCTACGAGCAGTACTTC. This encodes CASRWRDSSYEQYF. Full variable domain (remainder filled in from reference TRBV5-1 and TRBJ2-7): KAGVTQTPRYLIKTRGQQVTLSCSPISGHRSVSWYQQTPGQGLQFLFEYFSETQRNKGNFPGRFSGRQFSNSRSEMNVSTLELGDSALYLCASRWRDSSYEQYFGPGTRLTVT.

V and J are TRBV6-5 and TRBJ2-1, with D perhaps matching TRBD1 or TRBD2 (6 bases each). Germline V gene sequence: CDR1 MNHEY, CDR2 SVGAGI. Between the trimmed V and J ends, which lost 6 bases and 9 bases, there was a span of 21 bases. CDR3 size: 15 residues. The CDR3 DNA sequence: TGTGCCAGCAGGCGGCCGGGGGCCCCGCACGGTGAGCAGTTCTTC. Its protein product is CASRRPGAPHGEQFF.

The chain uses TRBV6-6 and TRBJ1-2; TRBD1 might be the D (5 bases). The CDR3 is made up of 16 amino acids. Germline CDR1 and CDR2: MNHNY and SVGAGI (reference sequence). Deletions cut 0 bases from V and 0 bases from J, with 11 bases between. The CDR3 DNA reads as TGTGCCAGCAGTTACTCGCTAACAGGCACTAACTATGGCTACACCTTC. Residues: CASSYSLTGTNYGYTF.

The CDR3 loop is CASSSGHSSGNTIYF. The CDR3 region has the DNA TGTGCCAGTAGTAGCGGACACTCCTCTGGAAACACCATATATTTT. The chain links TRBV19 to TRBJ1-3; tentative D call: TRBD1 (5 bases). The germline V and J ends were trimmed by 4 bases and 0 bases, with 10 bases remaining between them. Germline CDR1 reads LNHDA; CDR2 reads SQIVND (reference sequence). The CDR3 loop spans 15 amino acids.

On this clone: The identical CDR3 is also encoded by other nucleotide sequences in the sample. CDR3 protein: CASSVGDEQYF. In DNA, the CDR3 is TGTGCCAGCAGTGTTGGGGACGAGCAGTACTTC. The V and J genes are TRBV2 and TRBJ2-7; D unresolved. The V gene lost 4 bases and the J gene lost 5 bases, with 6 bases spanning the gap. This CDR3 comprises 11 residues. Germline V lookup: CDR1 SNHLY, CDR2 FYNNEI. Variable domain in full (rest from reference TRBV2 and TRBJ2-7): EPEVTQTPSHQVTQMGQEVILRCVPISNHLYFYWYRQILGQKVEFLVSFYNNEISEKSEIFDDQFSVERPDGSNFTLKIRSTKLEDSAMYFCASSVGDEQYFGPGTRLTVT.

This chain uses TRBV19 with TRBJ2-2; TRBD2 agrees at 7 bases. The CDR3 covers 17 residues. In germline, CDR1 is LNHDA, CDR2 SQIVND (reference sequence). V lost 7 bases and J lost 0; bases outside the gene matches: 11. CDR3 sequence reads: CASTYWASGANTGELFF. The CDR3 region has the DNA TGTGCCAGTACCTACTGGGCTAGCGGTGCGAACACCGGGGAGCTGTTTTTT.

V and J are TRBV2 and TRBJ2-5, with a possible D match to TRBD1 (6 bases). The CDR3 runs to 14 residues. Germline values: CDR1 SNHLY, CDR2 FYNNEI. The V gene lost 4 bases and the J gene lost 5 bases, with 14 bases spanning the gap. CDR3 DNA: TGTGCCAGCAGTGTGGTGACAGGTGGCGAGACCCAGTACTTC. This encodes CASSVVTGGETQYF.

The sample holds a few counts of this clone. For the CDR3, the DNA is TGTGCCTGGAGTCCCCCGACTAATGAAAAACTGTTTTTT. The encoded protein is CAWSPPTNEKLFF. The rearrangement links TRBV30 to TRBJ1-4; D gene ambiguous. The CDR3 covers 13 residues. The germline gives CDR1 GTSNPN, CDR2 SVGIG (reference sequence). Trimming removed 2 bases at V and 2 bases at J, with 6 bases between.

This chain joins TRBV10-3 and TRBJ2-4; D is possibly TRBD1 (5 bases). Germline V gene lookup returns CDR1 ENHRY and CDR2 SYGVKD. This CDR3 comprises 17 residues. V was clipped by 3 bases and J by 6 bases, with 21 bases between them. As DNA, the CDR3 is TGTGCCATCAGTGACGTTCTGACCGACAGATACCTAAACATTCAGTACTTC. This codes for CAISDVLTDRYLNIQYF.

This rearrangement joins TRBV5-1 to TRBJ2-7; the match to TRBD1 covers 7 bases. V lost 0 bases to trimming and J lost 7 bases; unmatched junction nucleotides: 4. CDR3 length: 13 residues. Germline assignment: CDR1 SGHRS and CDR2 YFSETQ. CDR3 nucleotide sequence: TGCGCCAGCAGCTTGGTGGACAGGAATGAGCAGTACTTC. Protein sequence: CASSLVDRNEQYF.

About this clone itself: The sample holds other DNA sequences that translate to the same CDR3. V usage is TRBV10-1 and J usage is TRBJ2-1; D is undetermined. V lost 3 bases to trimming and J lost 0 bases, with 6 bases between them. The CDR3 length is 14 residues. Germline V gene data show CDR1 as WNHNN and CDR2 as SYGVQD (reference sequence). This CDR3 reads CASSESVSYNEQFF. The CDR3 nucleotides read TGCGCCAGCAGTGAAAGCGTCTCCTACAATGAGCAGTTCTTC.

The gene calls are TRBV18 and TRBJ2-5; 7 bases map to TRBD2. CDR3 size: 16 residues. Trimming cost V 3 bases and J 5 bases; bases outside gene matches: 12. The germline V gene has CDR1 KGHSH and CDR2 LQKENI. CDR3 DNA sequence: TGTGCCAGCTCACCGGGAGGGAGGGCCCTCGGGGAGACCCAGTACTTC. Protein product: CASSPGGRALGETQYF.

This rearrangement joins TRBV5-1 to TRBJ2-3; 11 bases are a match to TRBD2. The CDR3 is 16 amino acids. With V trimmed by 2 bases and J by 6 bases, 8 bases remained unmatched. Germline V gives CDR1 SGHRS, CDR2 YFSETQ. This CDR3 reads CASSLLIAGGPDTQYF. CDR3 nucleotide sequence: TGCGCCAGCAGCTTACTTATAGCGGGAGGGCCCGATACGCAGTATTTT.

V is TRBV7-8 and J is TRBJ1-2; D may be TRBD1 (5 bases). The CDR3 totals 14 residues. CDR1 is SGHVS and CDR2 is FQNEAQ in the germline V gene. V lost 2 bases to trimming and J lost 8 bases, with 15 bases between them. CDR3 coding DNA: TGTGCCAGCAGCTTACAAGAGGAGCCAGGGGGCTACACCTTC. It specifies CASSLQEEPGGYTF.

This clone showed up just once. This rearrangement joins TRBV28 to TRBJ1-1, with D tentatively TRBD1 (6 bases). CDR3 length: 15 residues. CDR1 and CDR2 from the germline V gene are MDHEN and SYDVKM. Trimming removed 6 bases from V and 5 bases from J, with 19 bases in between. In nucleotides, the CDR3 is TGTGCCAGCAGATCCCCCACGGGGGCGCGGACTGAAGCTTTCTTT. Translated, it gives CASRSPTGARTEAFF.

The V gene is TRBV27, the J gene TRBJ2-1, with D maybe TRBD1 (6 bases). CDR3 size: 12 residues. Germline CDR1 reads MNHEY; CDR2 reads SMNVEV (reference sequence). The ends were cut back, 2 bases at V and 10 bases at J, with 9 bases in the middle. The CDR3 nucleotides are TGTGCCAGCAGTTTACTTGGACAGGAGCAGTTCTTC. Translated: CASSLLGQEQFF.